This entry describes one T cell receptor beta chain. This sample was taken from a study of T cell changes during pregnancy in multiple sclerosis. TCRdb's table, derived via immunoSEQ multiplex PCR, lists solely in-frame clones and lacks some. This sample has fewer than 75,000 clones, with more than 85% found just once. CDR3 size: 14 residues. V was clipped by 4 bases and J by 0 bases, with 11 bases between them. Germline lookup yields CDR1 SGDLS and CDR2 YYNGEE. This chain links TRBV9 with TRBJ2-7; the D gene is possibly TRBD2 (6 bases). This sequence originates from a female donor in good health, enrolled as a control in a pregnancy study. The material was peripheral blood, obtained after pregnancy. The DNA for the CDR3 is TGTGCCAGCAGCCCCACCGGGAGCTCCTACGAGCAGTACTTC. It is translated as CASSPTGSSYEQYF.